The next 20 T cell receptor beta chains were all read from a single sample in a study of T cells after yellow fever vaccination. TCRdb used MiXCR to reprocess the 5' RACE reads, holding one entry per CDR3 protein. The sample has roughly 320,000 distinct CDR3 sequences; about 10% are singletons. Specimen: CD4+ T cells sorted from PBMCs, collected 45 days after the yellow fever booster vaccination. The receptor source for this set is a man between 18 and 29 years old who received the YFV17D yellow fever vaccine.

The chain links TRBV9 to TRBJ2-2; D remains unclear. CDR1 and CDR2 (germline): SGDLS, YYNGEE. There are 15 residues in the CDR3. With 0 bases removed from V and 1 base from J, the gap between germline ends came to 7 bases. CDR3 nucleotide sequence: TGTGCCAGCAGCGTAGTGACCGAGAACACCGGGGAGCTGTTTTTT. Protein: CASSVVTENTGELFF.

V is TRBV20-1 and J is TRBJ1-1, with D possibly matching TRBD1 (5 bases). V shed 3 bases and J shed 1 base, with 15 bases lying between them. Germline values: CDR1 DFQATT, CDR2 SNEGSKA (reference sequence). The CDR3 spans 15 residues. The CDR3 region is CSARRAGLSNTEAFF. CDR3 coding DNA: TGCAGTGCTAGGCGGGCAGGGCTATCGAACACTGAAGCTTTCTTT.

The CDR3 spells CASSRRLAGWQFF. CDR3 nucleotide sequence: TGTGCCAGCAGCCGTCGACTAGCGGGGTGGCAGTTCTTC. The J gene is TRBJ2-1, the V gene TRBV7-2; 11 nucleotides match TRBD2. This CDR3 is built from 13 residues. J was trimmed by 12 bases and V by 5 bases; bases with no gene match: 6. Per the germline V gene, CDR1 is SGHTA and CDR2 is FQGNSA.

The chain is built from TRBV19 and TRBJ1-1; D remains ambiguous. The CDR3 is made up of 13 amino acids. CDR1 and CDR2 (germline): LNHDA, SQIVND (reference sequence). The V and J ends lost 3 bases and 8 bases respectively, with 13 bases between them. CDR3 sequence reads: CASSIVGSGEAFF. The CDR3 DNA sequence: TGTGCCAGTAGTATCGTGGGATCGGGGGAAGCTTTCTTT. The variable domain in full, completed from reference TRBV19 and TRBJ1-1, reads DGGITQSPKYLFRKEGQNVTLSCEQNLNHDAMYWYRQDPGQGLRLIYYSQIVNDFQKGDIAEGYSVSREKKESFPLTVTSAQKNPTAFYLCASSIVGSGEAFFGQGTRLTVV.

This clonotype has a handful of counts. The CDR3 loop is CASSLTYSNQPQHF. CDR3 sequence (DNA): TGTGCCAGCAGTTTGACATATAGCAATCAGCCCCAGCATTTT. The chain links TRBV28 to TRBJ1-5; D gene ambiguous. Germline CDR1 and CDR2: MDHEN and SYDVKM. This CDR3 is built from 14 residues. Trimming took off 3 bases at V and 0 bases at J, with 6 bases between the two ends.

This clonotype came up many times. The V and J genes are TRBV29-1 and TRBJ1-1; possible D gene TRBD1, 5 bases. There are 14 residues in the CDR3. Germline CDR1 SQVTM, CDR2 ANQGSEA. V dropped 1 base and J dropped 0 bases, with 9 bases sitting between them. The CDR3 DNA is TGCAGCGTTGAAGTCTACAGGTTGAACACTGAAGCTTTCTTT. Its protein product is CSVEVYRLNTEAFF.

This clonotype was seen only a few times. CDR3: CASSLVGQTQYF. Written as DNA, the CDR3 is TGTGCCAGCAGCTTAGTAGGGCAGACCCAGTACTTC. This rearrangement joins TRBV7-2 to TRBJ2-5; D is unresolved. This CDR3 is built from 12 residues. Germline lookup yields CDR1 SGHTA and CDR2 FQGNSA. Trimming left V 1 base short and J 6 bases short, with 6 bases between. The full variable domain, in which reference TRBV7-2 and TRBJ2-5 provide the parts outside the CDR3, is GAGVSQSPSNKVTEKGKDVELRCDPISGHTALYWYRQSLGQGLEFLIYFQGNSAPDKSGLPSDRFSAERTGGSVSTLTIQRTQQEDSAVYLCASSLVGQTQYFGPGTRLLVL.

Only a few counts were recorded for this clonotype. The chain recombines TRBV15 with TRBJ1-4; D ambiguous. With 2 bases removed from V and 5 bases from J, the gap between germline ends came to 3 bases. The CDR3 runs to 12 residues. Germline CDR1 is LNHNV and CDR2 is YYDKDF (reference sequence). The CDR3 protein is CATSRLNEKLFF. DNA for the CDR3: TGTGCCACCAGCAGATTGAATGAAAAACTGTTTTTT.

The chain links TRBV7-9 to TRBJ2-5; perhaps TRBD2 as D (6 bases). The CDR3 is 13 residues long. The germline V and J ends were trimmed by 2 bases and 5 bases, with 9 bases remaining between them. Germline V gives CDR1 SEHNR, CDR2 FQNEAQ (reference sequence). DNA of the CDR3: TGTGCCAGCAGCTTATATGGGGGGGAGACCCAGTACTTC. This codes for CASSLYGGETQYF.

This clonotype was seen a few times. The chain employs TRBV5-1 and TRBJ1-2, with 7 bases identical to TRBD1. After removal of 0 bases from V and 9 bases from J, the junction contained 5 bases not matched to a gene. Germline V lookup: CDR1 SGHRS, CDR2 YFSETQ. CDR3 length equals 13 residues. DNA of the CDR3: TGCGCCAGCAGCTTGGGACAGGGAGTCAGCTACACCTTC. It specifies CASSLGQGVSYTF.

V and J are TRBV5-5 and TRBJ1-2, with 11 bases lining up with TRBD1. Germline-derived CDR1 and CDR2 are SGHKS and YYEKEE (reference sequence). This CDR3 is built from 19 residues. Trimming at V came to 6 bases and at J to 4 bases, leaving 20 bases not matched to a gene. CDR3 sequence reads: CASTPGQGVGLAVSYGYTF. The CDR3, as DNA: TGTGCCAGCACCCCGGGACAGGGGGTGGGTCTTGCCGTTAGCTATGGCTACACCTTC.

This chain connects TRBV5-1 to TRBJ1-1, with D possibly TRBD1 on 5 matching bases. From germline, CDR1 is SGHRS and CDR2 YFSETQ. Trimming shortened V by 4 bases and J by 0 bases, and 10 bases separated the two germline ends. The CDR3 is made up of 14 amino acids. The CDR3, as DNA: TGCGCCAGCAGCGAAGGGGTCCTGAACACTGAAGCTTTCTTT. This sequence encodes CASSEGVLNTEAFF.

There are many counts of this clonotype. The J gene is TRBJ2-5, the V gene TRBV5-6; D call uncertain. The CDR3 extends over 12 amino acids. V gave up 8 bases and J gave up 3 bases, with 11 bases separating them. The germline CDR1 and CDR2 sequences are SGHDT and YYEEEE. CDR3: CARRRMKETQYF. The CDR3 coding sequence is TGTGCCAGGAGACGGATGAAAGAGACCCAGTACTTC.

This clonotype was found a few times. The chain links TRBV6-2 or TRBV6-3 to TRBJ2-3, with D possibly being TRBD1 or TRBD2 (5 bases each). This CDR3 region has 12 residues. Germline lookup yields CDR1 MNHEY and CDR2 SVGEGT. Trimming removed 6 bases at V and 10 bases at J, with 14 bases between. CDR3 region: CASSLEMGAQYF. As DNA, the CDR3 is TGTGCCAGCAGCCTAGAGATGGGGGCGCAGTATTTT.

This clonotype was picked up many times. V gene TRBV20-1 combines with J gene TRBJ2-3; tentatively, D is TRBD1 (5 bases). The length of the CDR3 is 12 residues. V was clipped by 6 bases and J by 2 bases, with 9 bases between them. Germline loops: CDR1 DFQATT, CDR2 SNEGSKA (reference sequence). In DNA, the CDR3 is TGCAGTGCCGAGACAGACACAGATACGCAGTATTTT. Protein: CSAETDTDTQYF.

This clonotype was found a few times. The chain employs TRBV10-1 and TRBJ2-5, with 11 bases that match TRBD1. Looked up from germline, CDR1 is WNHNN and CDR2 is SYGVQD (reference sequence). The trim removed 6 bases at V and 5 bases at J, leaving 8 bases unmatched. The CDR3 is 15 amino acids. This chain's CDR3 is CASSDRDRGSETQYF. The CDR3 DNA is TGCGCCAGCAGCGACCGGGACAGGGGGTCGGAGACCCAGTACTTC.

This clonotype occurred a few times. This chain joins TRBV6-5 and TRBJ1-5; no clear D. Looked up from germline, CDR1 is MNHEY and CDR2 is SVGAGI. V shed 6 bases and J shed 2 bases, with 20 bases lying between them. The CDR3 loop spans 17 amino acids. CDR3 region: CASSPSVRARRNQPQHF. CDR3 bases: TGTGCCAGCAGCCCTTCAGTCAGAGCCCGCCGCAATCAGCCCCAGCATTTT.

The chain combines TRBV4-3 with TRBJ1-6; possibly TRBD1 for D (5 bases). Germline V CDR1 and CDR2: LGHNA, YSLEER. This CDR3 is 15 amino acids long. V lost 7 bases and J 2 bases, leaving 12 bases between the germline ends. The CDR3 loop is CASNRRGTYNSPLHF. CDR3 DNA: TGCGCCAGCAACCGCCGGGGGACCTATAATTCACCCCTCCACTTT.

This clonotype was counted at least ten times. V is TRBV5-1 and J is TRBJ2-3; no firm D call. Trimming took 3 bases from V and 0 from J, leaving 11 bases between them. The CDR3 spans 15 residues. Germline CDR1 is SGHRS and CDR2 is YFSETQ. CDR3 sequence: CASSYSPSSTDTQYF. For the CDR3, the DNA is TGCGCCAGCAGCTACTCCCCCTCTAGCACAGATACGCAGTATTTT. The complete variable domain, with remaining parts taken from reference TRBV5-1 and TRBJ2-3, reads KAGVTQTPRYLIKTRGQQVTLSCSPISGHRSVSWYQQTPGQGLQFLFEYFSETQRNKGNFPGRFSGRQFSNSRSEMNVSTLELGDSALYLCASSYSPSSTDTQYFGPGTRLTVL.

This clonotype has a handful of counts. The chain's CDR3 is CASSQDRLRNQPQHF. CDR3 bases: TGTGCCAGCAGCCAAGACCGACTCCGAAATCAGCCCCAGCATTTT. V and J are TRBV4-2 and TRBJ1-5; D gene ambiguous. This CDR3 is built from 15 residues. The V end lost 0 bases, the J end lost 4 bases, and 10 bases lay between the germline ends. Germline assignment: CDR1 LGHNA and CDR2 YNFKEQ.